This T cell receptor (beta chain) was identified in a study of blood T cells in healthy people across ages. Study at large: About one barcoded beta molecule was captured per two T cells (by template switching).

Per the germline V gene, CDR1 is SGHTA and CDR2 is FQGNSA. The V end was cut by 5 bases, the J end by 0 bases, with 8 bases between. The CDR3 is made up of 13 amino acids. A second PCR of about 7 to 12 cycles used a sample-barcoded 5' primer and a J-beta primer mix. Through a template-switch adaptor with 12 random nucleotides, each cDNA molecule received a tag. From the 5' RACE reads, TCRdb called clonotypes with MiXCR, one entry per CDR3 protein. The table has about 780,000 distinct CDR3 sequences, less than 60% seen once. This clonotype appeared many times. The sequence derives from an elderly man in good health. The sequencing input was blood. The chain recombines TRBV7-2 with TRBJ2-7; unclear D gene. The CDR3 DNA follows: TGTGCCAGCAGCGTTGGCCCCTCCTACGAGCAGTACTTC. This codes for CASSVGPSYEQYF.